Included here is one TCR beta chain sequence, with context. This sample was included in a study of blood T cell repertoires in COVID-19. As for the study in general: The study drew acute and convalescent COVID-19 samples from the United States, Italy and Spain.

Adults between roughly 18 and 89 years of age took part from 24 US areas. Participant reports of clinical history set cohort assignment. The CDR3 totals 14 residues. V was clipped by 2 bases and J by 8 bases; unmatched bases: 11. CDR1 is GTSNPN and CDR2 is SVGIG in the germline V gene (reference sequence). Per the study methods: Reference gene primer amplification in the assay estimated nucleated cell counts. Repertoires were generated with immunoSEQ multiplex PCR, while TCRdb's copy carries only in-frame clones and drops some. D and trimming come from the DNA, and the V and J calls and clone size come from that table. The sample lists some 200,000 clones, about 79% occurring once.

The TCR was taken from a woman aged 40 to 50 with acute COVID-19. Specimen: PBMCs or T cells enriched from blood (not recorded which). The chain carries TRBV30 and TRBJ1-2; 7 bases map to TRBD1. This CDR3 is CAWSPTSRQGGYTF. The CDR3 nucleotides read TGTGCCTGGAGTCCGACCTCGAGACAGGGAGGCTACACCTTC.